This record concerns one T cell receptor beta chain sequence. The sample belongs to a study of cytomegalovirus exposure and HLA in healthy donors. CDR3 length: 14 residues. Germline lookup yields CDR1 SGHNT and CDR2 YYREEE (reference sequence). Trimming at V came to 4 bases and at J to 9 bases, leaving 7 bases not matched to a gene. PCR involved 60 Vbeta and 13 Jbeta primers. The table came from immunoSEQ multiplex PCR; TCRdb's copy has only in-frame clones and leaves some out. The sample includes around 150,000 clones, about 71% seen only once; the top ten take 2.5% to 3%. The receptor was isolated from a woman aged 25 to 39 in good health and CMV-seronegative. The sample comprised PBMCs. The chain recombines TRBV5-4 with TRBJ2-1, with 10 bases lining up with TRBD2. The chain's CDR3 is CASSPSGRALEQFF. CDR3 sequence (DNA): TGTGCCAGCAGCCCCAGCGGGAGGGCCCTTGAGCAGTTCTTC.